This T cell receptor beta chain was recorded in a study of blood T cell repertoires in COVID-19. Turning to the study itself: Material from acute and convalescent COVID-19 was sourced from the United States, Italy and Spain. Sample material is recorded as cDNA or gDNA derived from T cells, B-cell-depleted T cells, or PBMCs.

Authors' processing steps: Reference gene primer amplification yielded estimated nucleated cell counts. Libraries were prepared by immunoSEQ multiplex PCR; TCRdb keeps only in-frame clonotypes and omits some of them. For V, J and clone size, that table is used; D and trimming come from the DNA. The sample yields roughly 300,000 clones, 86% seen once. Sequencing input: peripheral blood. The sequence was obtained from a woman in her forties or fifties with acute or convalescent COVID-19.

The CDR3 DNA reads as TGTGCCAGCAGCGCGGGACTGGAAGAGACCCAGTACTTC. Protein: CASSAGLEETQYF. The chain has TRBV7-7 and TRBJ2-5; the D gene is possibly TRBD2 (6 bases). From germline, CDR1 is SSHAT and CDR2 FNYEAQ (reference sequence). The CDR3 length is 13 residues. V was shortened by 5 bases and J by 3 bases, with 10 bases between the two germline ends.